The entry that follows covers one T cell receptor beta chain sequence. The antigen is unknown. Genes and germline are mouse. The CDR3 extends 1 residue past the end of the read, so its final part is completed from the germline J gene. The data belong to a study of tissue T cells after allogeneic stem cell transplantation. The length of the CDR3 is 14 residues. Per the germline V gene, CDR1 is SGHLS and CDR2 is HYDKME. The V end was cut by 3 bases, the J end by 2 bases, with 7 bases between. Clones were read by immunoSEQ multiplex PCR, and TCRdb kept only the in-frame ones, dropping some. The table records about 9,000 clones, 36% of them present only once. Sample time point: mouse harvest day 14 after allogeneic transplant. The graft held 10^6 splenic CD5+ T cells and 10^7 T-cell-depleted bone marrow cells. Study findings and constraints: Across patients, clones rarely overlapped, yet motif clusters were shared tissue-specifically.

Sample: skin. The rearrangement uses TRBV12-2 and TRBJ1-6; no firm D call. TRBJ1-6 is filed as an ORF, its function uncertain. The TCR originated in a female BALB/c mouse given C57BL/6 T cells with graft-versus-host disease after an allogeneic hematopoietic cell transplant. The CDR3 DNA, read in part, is TGTGCCAGCTCTTTCGACACCTATAATTCGCCCCTCTAC. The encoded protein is CASSFDTYNSPLY. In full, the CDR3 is CASSFDTYNSPLYF.